This T cell receptor beta chain was recovered during a study of T cell repertoires in cytomegalovirus infection. About the research overall: Public signatures in TCR beta pointed to CMV infection and matching HLA type.

This clonotype was counted a few times. Its antigen is unknown. V was trimmed by 1 base and J by 2 bases, leaving 18 bases between them. Per germline, CDR1 MNHEY and CDR2 SMNVEV (reference sequence). The CDR3 loop spans 17 amino acids. Each CDR3 protein is one row after TCRdb ran MiXCR on the reads. The sample has 110,000 to 150,000 distinct CDR3 sequences, more than 25% seen once; the top ten hold about 50%. V usage is TRBV27 and J usage is TRBJ2-7, with D possibly being TRBD1 or TRBD2 (5 bases each). The source is a human donor in good health (CMV status not recorded). Some clones in this sample may be carry-over from other donors' samples. The sample consisted of CD8+ T cells from cultured PBMCs, taken from culture after CMV antigen stimulation. CDR3 sequence: CASSLLGERGAAYEQYF. Here the CDR3 DNA reads TGTGCCAGCAGTTTATTAGGAGAGAGGGGTGCCGCCTACGAGCAGTACTTC.